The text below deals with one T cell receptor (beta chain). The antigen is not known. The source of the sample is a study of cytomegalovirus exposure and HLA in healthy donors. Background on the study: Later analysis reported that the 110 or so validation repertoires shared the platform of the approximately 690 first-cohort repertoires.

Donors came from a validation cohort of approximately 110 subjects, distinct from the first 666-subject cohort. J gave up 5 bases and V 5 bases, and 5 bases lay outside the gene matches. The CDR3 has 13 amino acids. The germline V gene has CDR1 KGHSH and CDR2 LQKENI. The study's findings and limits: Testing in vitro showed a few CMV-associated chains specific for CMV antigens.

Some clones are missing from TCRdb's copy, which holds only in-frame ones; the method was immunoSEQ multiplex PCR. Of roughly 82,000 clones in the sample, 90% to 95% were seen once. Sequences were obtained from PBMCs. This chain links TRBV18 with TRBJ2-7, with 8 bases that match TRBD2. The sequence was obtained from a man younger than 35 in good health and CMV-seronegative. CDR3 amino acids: CASSGTRGDEQYF. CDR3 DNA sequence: TGTGCCAGCTCAGGGACTAGGGGCGACGAGCAGTACTTC.